Listed below are T cell receptor beta chains from one sample, sequenced in a study of PD-L1 blockade in urothelial cancer. The protocol was immunoSEQ multiplex PCR, while the TCRdb copy is restricted to in-frame clones and leaves out a portion. The sample has tens of thousands of clones, 70% to 90% seen once. The sequencing here drew on PBMCs, taken around atezolizumab (anti-PD-L1) treatment. Source of these receptors: a woman aged 60-75 years with urothelial cancer. Both conserved end residues are part of each CDR3. Fields, in order: D gene, V gene, clone size, J gene, CDR3 protein, CDR3 DNA. A D gene is named only where the DNA matches it firmly. Clone size appears in some rows only: once, few, many, or a class for an expanded clone.

d_call: TRBD1
v_call: TRBV11-2
clone_size: NA
j_call: TRBJ2-7
cdr3_aa: CASSPGTGVFEQYF
cdr3_nt: TGTGCCAGCAGCCCCGGGACAGGGGTGTTCGAGCAGTACTTC

d_call: NA
v_call: TRBV18
clone_size: NA
j_call: TRBJ1-2
cdr3_aa: CASSLSSTGEYYGYTF
cdr3_nt: TGTGCCAGCTCACTATCATCGACCGGGGAATACTATGGCTACACCTTC

d_call: TRBD1
v_call: TRBV6-1
clone_size: NA
j_call: TRBJ2-7
cdr3_aa: CASSPRGTGYYEQYF
cdr3_nt: TGTGCCAGCAGCCCCCGGGGGACAGGGTACTACGAGCAGTACTTC

d_call: NA
v_call: TRBV14
clone_size: few
j_call: TRBJ1-2
cdr3_aa: CASSQSQATTYGYTF
cdr3_nt: TGTGCCAGCAGCCAAAGTCAGGCGACGACCTATGGCTACACCTTC

d_call: NA
v_call: TRBV2
clone_size: NA
j_call: TRBJ2-3
cdr3_aa: CASSEERGLLTDTQYF
cdr3_nt: TGTGCCAGCAGTGAGGAAAGGGGCCTACTGACAGATACGCAGTATTTT

d_call: NA
v_call: TRBV4-3
clone_size: once
j_call: TRBJ1-5
cdr3_aa: CASSLSRFTAQHF
cdr3_nt: TGCGCCAGCAGCCTTTCCAGGTTCACAGCCCAGCATTTT

d_call: TRBD1
v_call: TRBV6-5
clone_size: NA
j_call: TRBJ2-1
cdr3_aa: CASSLDRAYNEQFF
cdr3_nt: TGTGCCAGCAGCTTGGACAGGGCCTACAATGAGCAGTTCTTC

d_call: NA
v_call: TRBV11-2
clone_size: once
j_call: TRBJ1-1
cdr3_aa: CASSQGSHREGTEAFF
cdr3_nt: TGTGCCAGCAGCCAGGGATCACACAGGGAGGGGACTGAAGCTTTCTTT

d_call: NA
v_call: TRBV5-4
clone_size: few
j_call: TRBJ2-1
cdr3_aa: CASSLGSGSPSYNEQFF
cdr3_nt: TGTGCCAGCAGCTTGGGTAGCGGTAGCCCCTCCTACAATGAGCAGTTCTTC

d_call: NA
v_call: TRBV9
clone_size: NA
j_call: TRBJ1-1
cdr3_aa: CASSPGIIQGTEAFF
cdr3_nt: TGTGCCAGCAGCCCCGGTATAATCCAGGGCACTGAAGCTTTCTTT

d_call: TRBD2
v_call: TRBV28
clone_size: NA
j_call: TRBJ2-1
cdr3_aa: CASSLWGGSSYNEQFF
cdr3_nt: TGTGCCAGCAGTTTGTGGGGGGGTAGCTCCTACAATGAGCAGTTCTTC

d_call: NA
v_call: TRBV5-1
clone_size: once
j_call: TRBJ2-6
cdr3_aa: CASSGLQGLSGANVLTF
cdr3_nt: TGCGCCAGCAGCGGATTACAGGGTCTTAGTGGGGCCAACGTCCTGACTTTC

d_call: NA
v_call: TRBV6-1
clone_size: few
j_call: TRBJ1-1
cdr3_aa: CASSELPYPEAFF
cdr3_nt: TGTGCCAGCAGTGAACTCCCATACCCCGAGGCTTTCTTT

d_call: NA
v_call: TRBV4-3
clone_size: once
j_call: TRBJ1-3
cdr3_aa: CASSQDWGGGNTIYF
cdr3_nt: TGCGCCAGCAGCCAAGATTGGGGGGGTGGAAACACCATATATTTT

d_call: NA
v_call: TRBV7-3
clone_size: NA
j_call: TRBJ2-1
cdr3_aa: CASSNDDRSYNEQFF
cdr3_nt: TGTGCCAGCAGCAATGATGACAGGTCCTACAATGAGCAGTTCTTC

d_call: TRBD2
v_call: TRBV15
clone_size: NA
j_call: TRBJ2-7
cdr3_aa: CATSRDLTAGGLRLYEQYF
cdr3_nt: TGTGCCACCAGCAGAGATTTAACGGCGGGAGGGCTCAGACTCTACGAGCAGTACTTC

d_call: TRBD1
v_call: TRBV6-5
clone_size: NA
j_call: TRBJ1-1
cdr3_aa: CASTIKGTGRTFF
cdr3_nt: TGTGCCAGCACCATAAAAGGGACAGGGAGGACTTTCTTT

d_call: NA
v_call: TRBV6-1
clone_size: NA
j_call: TRBJ2-5
cdr3_aa: CASRRGWETQYF
cdr3_nt: TGTGCCAGCAGAAGGGGTTGGGAGACCCAGTACTTC

d_call: NA
v_call: TRBV4-2
clone_size: NA
j_call: TRBJ2-1
cdr3_aa: CASSHLQGEDEQFF
cdr3_nt: TGTGCCAGCAGCCATTTGCAGGGGGAGGATGAGCAGTTCTTC

d_call: TRBD1
v_call: TRBV19
clone_size: NA
j_call: TRBJ2-7
cdr3_aa: CASSIPDRVSYEQYF
cdr3_nt: TGTGCCAGTAGTATCCCGGACAGGGTATCCTACGAGCAGTACTTC

d_call: TRBD1
v_call: TRBV9
clone_size: NA
j_call: TRBJ2-3
cdr3_aa: CASSRQGSFDTQYF
cdr3_nt: TGTGCCAGCAGCCGACAGGGTTCCTTTGATACGCAGTATTTT

d_call: NA
v_call: TRBV7-2
clone_size: once
j_call: TRBJ1-4
cdr3_aa: CASSLDRSATNEKLFF
cdr3_nt: TGTGCCAGCAGCTTAGACAGGTCTGCAACTAATGAAAAACTGTTTTTT

d_call: TRBD1
v_call: TRBV7-2
clone_size: NA
j_call: TRBJ2-7
cdr3_aa: CASQDPTGSPYEQYF
cdr3_nt: TGTGCCAGCCAAGACCCGACAGGGTCACCCTACGAGCAGTACTTC

d_call: NA
v_call: TRBV27
clone_size: NA
j_call: TRBJ1-6
cdr3_aa: CASSTTPGPLHF
cdr3_nt: TGTGCCAGCAGTACGACCCCGGGGCCCCTCCACTTT

d_call: NA
v_call: TRBV7-3
clone_size: NA
j_call: TRBJ2-1
cdr3_aa: CASSFTADNEQFF
cdr3_nt: TGTGCCAGCAGCTTCACAGCCGATAATGAGCAGTTCTTC

d_call: TRBD1
v_call: TRBV7-6
clone_size: NA
j_call: TRBJ2-1
cdr3_aa: CASSLGPDRVYNEQFF
cdr3_nt: TGTGCCAGCAGCTTGGGCCCGGACAGGGTCTACAATGAGCAGTTCTTC

d_call: TRBD2
v_call: TRBV7-3
clone_size: NA
j_call: TRBJ2-3
cdr3_aa: CASSLGLRVGGAADTQYF
cdr3_nt: TGTGCCAGCAGCTTAGGCCTTCGTGTCGGGGGGGCGGCAGATACGCAGTATTTT

d_call: NA
v_call: TRBV25-1
clone_size: NA
j_call: TRBJ1-1
cdr3_aa: CASSDEGRIMNTEAFF
cdr3_nt: TGTGCCAGCAGTGATGAGGGTAGGATCATGAACACTGAAGCTTTCTTT

d_call: TRBD2
v_call: TRBV7-2
clone_size: NA
j_call: TRBJ2-7
cdr3_aa: CASSLEGAGGGYEQYF
cdr3_nt: TGTGCCAGCAGCTTAGAGGGAGCGGGAGGAGGGTACGAGCAGTACTTC

d_call: NA
v_call: TRBV5-6
clone_size: NA
j_call: TRBJ1-2
cdr3_aa: CASSLGGEANYGYTF
cdr3_nt: TGTGCCAGCAGCTTGGGCGGGGAAGCTAACTATGGCTACACCTTC

d_call: NA
v_call: TRBV4-1
clone_size: NA
j_call: TRBJ2-6
cdr3_aa: CASSQGGLGANVLTF
cdr3_nt: TGCGCCAGCAGCCAAGGGGGGCTTGGGGCCAACGTCCTGACTTTC

d_call: TRBD1
v_call: TRBV13
clone_size: NA
j_call: TRBJ1-2
cdr3_aa: CASSLEGGQDYGYTF
cdr3_nt: TGTGCCAGCAGCTTAGAAGGGGGACAGGACTATGGCTACACCTTC

d_call: TRBD1
v_call: TRBV29-1
clone_size: NA
j_call: TRBJ2-7
cdr3_aa: CSAQGGTGSHEQYF
cdr3_nt: TGCAGCGCCCAGGGGGGGACAGGGTCCCACGAGCAGTACTTC

d_call: TRBD1
v_call: TRBV10-3
clone_size: NA
j_call: TRBJ2-2
cdr3_aa: CAISPGTGSNTGELFF
cdr3_nt: TGTGCCATCAGTCCCGGGACAGGGTCCAACACCGGGGAGCTGTTTTTT

d_call: TRBD2
v_call: TRBV29-1
clone_size: NA
j_call: TRBJ2-5
cdr3_aa: CSVGSGEETQYF
cdr3_nt: TGCAGCGTTGGTAGCGGGGAAGAGACCCAGTACTTC

d_call: NA
v_call: TRBV4-3
clone_size: NA
j_call: TRBJ1-4
cdr3_aa: CASSQSDRTNEKLFF
cdr3_nt: TGCGCCAGCAGCCAAAGCGACAGAACTAATGAAAAACTGTTTTTT

d_call: NA
v_call: TRBV7-8
clone_size: NA
j_call: TRBJ1-1
cdr3_aa: CASSLGKREAFF
cdr3_nt: TGTGCCAGCAGCTTGGGGAAGAGGGAGGCTTTCTTT

d_call: NA
v_call: TRBV11-2
clone_size: NA
j_call: TRBJ1-2
cdr3_aa: CASSLDPGFYGYTF
cdr3_nt: TGTGCCAGCAGCTTAGATCCAGGGTTCTATGGCTACACCTTC

d_call: TRBD2
v_call: TRBV19
clone_size: NA
j_call: TRBJ2-5
cdr3_aa: CASSAPRTSGSRETQYF
cdr3_nt: TGTGCCAGTAGTGCACCTCGGACTAGCGGGAGTAGGGAGACCCAGTACTTC

d_call: TRBD2
v_call: TRBV7-3
clone_size: NA
j_call: TRBJ2-3
cdr3_aa: CASSTRLAGSTDTQYF
cdr3_nt: TGTGCCAGCAGCACACGACTAGCGGGGAGCACAGATACGCAGTATTTT

d_call: NA
v_call: TRBV28
clone_size: NA
j_call: TRBJ2-1
cdr3_aa: CASTDSYEQFF
cdr3_nt: TGTGCCAGCACTGACTCATATGAGCAGTTCTTC

d_call: NA
v_call: TRBV5-5
clone_size: NA
j_call: TRBJ2-7
cdr3_aa: CASSLGAQPYEQYF
cdr3_nt: TGTGCCAGCAGCTTAGGGGCCCAACCCTACGAGCAGTACTTC

d_call: TRBD1
v_call: TRBV7-2
clone_size: NA
j_call: TRBJ2-7
cdr3_aa: CASSWTQGAQGQIYF
cdr3_nt: TGTGCCAGCAGTTGGACACAGGGGGCCCAGGGACAGATATACTTC

d_call: TRBD2
v_call: TRBV11-2
clone_size: NA
j_call: TRBJ2-1
cdr3_aa: CASSSWGGNEQFF
cdr3_nt: TGTGCCAGCAGCTCCTGGGGGGGCAATGAGCAGTTCTTC

d_call: TRBD2
v_call: TRBV29-1
clone_size: NA
j_call: TRBJ2-3
cdr3_aa: CSVAGGSTDTQYF
cdr3_nt: TGCAGCGTTGCGGGGGGGAGCACAGATACGCAGTATTTT

d_call: TRBD2
v_call: TRBV29-1
clone_size: NA
j_call: TRBJ2-1
cdr3_aa: CSGGGVANEQFF
cdr3_nt: TGCAGCGGGGGAGGGGTAGCGAATGAGCAGTTCTTC

d_call: NA
v_call: TRBV18
clone_size: NA
j_call: TRBJ1-4
cdr3_aa: CASSRNRVGNEKLFF
cdr3_nt: TGTGCCAGCTCCAGAAACAGGGTCGGGAATGAAAAACTGTTTTTT

d_call: NA
v_call: TRBV10-1
clone_size: NA
j_call: TRBJ2-4
cdr3_aa: CASSAGLGTGLAKNIQYF
cdr3_nt: TGCGCCAGCAGCGCCGGACTAGGGACAGGATTGGCCAAAAACATTCAGTACTTC

d_call: NA
v_call: TRBV6-6
clone_size: once
j_call: TRBJ1-1
cdr3_aa: CASSLSDRTNTEAFF
cdr3_nt: TGTGCCAGCAGCCTATCTGACAGGACGAACACTGAAGCTTTCTTT

d_call: TRBD2
v_call: TRBV9
clone_size: NA
j_call: TRBJ2-7
cdr3_aa: CASGRDGPYEQYF
cdr3_nt: TGTGCCAGCGGGAGGGACGGTCCCTACGAGCAGTACTTC

d_call: TRBD2
v_call: TRBV6-1
clone_size: NA
j_call: TRBJ2-3
cdr3_aa: CASSEGMRGRAGGPDTQYF
cdr3_nt: TGTGCCAGCAGTGAAGGTATGAGAGGAAGAGCGGGGGGTCCAGATACGCAGTATTTT

d_call: TRBD1
v_call: TRBV15
clone_size: few
j_call: TRBJ2-3
cdr3_aa: CATSRGMAGGPDTQYF
cdr3_nt: TGTGCCACCAGCAGAGGTATGGCAGGGGGCCCAGATACGCAGTATTTT